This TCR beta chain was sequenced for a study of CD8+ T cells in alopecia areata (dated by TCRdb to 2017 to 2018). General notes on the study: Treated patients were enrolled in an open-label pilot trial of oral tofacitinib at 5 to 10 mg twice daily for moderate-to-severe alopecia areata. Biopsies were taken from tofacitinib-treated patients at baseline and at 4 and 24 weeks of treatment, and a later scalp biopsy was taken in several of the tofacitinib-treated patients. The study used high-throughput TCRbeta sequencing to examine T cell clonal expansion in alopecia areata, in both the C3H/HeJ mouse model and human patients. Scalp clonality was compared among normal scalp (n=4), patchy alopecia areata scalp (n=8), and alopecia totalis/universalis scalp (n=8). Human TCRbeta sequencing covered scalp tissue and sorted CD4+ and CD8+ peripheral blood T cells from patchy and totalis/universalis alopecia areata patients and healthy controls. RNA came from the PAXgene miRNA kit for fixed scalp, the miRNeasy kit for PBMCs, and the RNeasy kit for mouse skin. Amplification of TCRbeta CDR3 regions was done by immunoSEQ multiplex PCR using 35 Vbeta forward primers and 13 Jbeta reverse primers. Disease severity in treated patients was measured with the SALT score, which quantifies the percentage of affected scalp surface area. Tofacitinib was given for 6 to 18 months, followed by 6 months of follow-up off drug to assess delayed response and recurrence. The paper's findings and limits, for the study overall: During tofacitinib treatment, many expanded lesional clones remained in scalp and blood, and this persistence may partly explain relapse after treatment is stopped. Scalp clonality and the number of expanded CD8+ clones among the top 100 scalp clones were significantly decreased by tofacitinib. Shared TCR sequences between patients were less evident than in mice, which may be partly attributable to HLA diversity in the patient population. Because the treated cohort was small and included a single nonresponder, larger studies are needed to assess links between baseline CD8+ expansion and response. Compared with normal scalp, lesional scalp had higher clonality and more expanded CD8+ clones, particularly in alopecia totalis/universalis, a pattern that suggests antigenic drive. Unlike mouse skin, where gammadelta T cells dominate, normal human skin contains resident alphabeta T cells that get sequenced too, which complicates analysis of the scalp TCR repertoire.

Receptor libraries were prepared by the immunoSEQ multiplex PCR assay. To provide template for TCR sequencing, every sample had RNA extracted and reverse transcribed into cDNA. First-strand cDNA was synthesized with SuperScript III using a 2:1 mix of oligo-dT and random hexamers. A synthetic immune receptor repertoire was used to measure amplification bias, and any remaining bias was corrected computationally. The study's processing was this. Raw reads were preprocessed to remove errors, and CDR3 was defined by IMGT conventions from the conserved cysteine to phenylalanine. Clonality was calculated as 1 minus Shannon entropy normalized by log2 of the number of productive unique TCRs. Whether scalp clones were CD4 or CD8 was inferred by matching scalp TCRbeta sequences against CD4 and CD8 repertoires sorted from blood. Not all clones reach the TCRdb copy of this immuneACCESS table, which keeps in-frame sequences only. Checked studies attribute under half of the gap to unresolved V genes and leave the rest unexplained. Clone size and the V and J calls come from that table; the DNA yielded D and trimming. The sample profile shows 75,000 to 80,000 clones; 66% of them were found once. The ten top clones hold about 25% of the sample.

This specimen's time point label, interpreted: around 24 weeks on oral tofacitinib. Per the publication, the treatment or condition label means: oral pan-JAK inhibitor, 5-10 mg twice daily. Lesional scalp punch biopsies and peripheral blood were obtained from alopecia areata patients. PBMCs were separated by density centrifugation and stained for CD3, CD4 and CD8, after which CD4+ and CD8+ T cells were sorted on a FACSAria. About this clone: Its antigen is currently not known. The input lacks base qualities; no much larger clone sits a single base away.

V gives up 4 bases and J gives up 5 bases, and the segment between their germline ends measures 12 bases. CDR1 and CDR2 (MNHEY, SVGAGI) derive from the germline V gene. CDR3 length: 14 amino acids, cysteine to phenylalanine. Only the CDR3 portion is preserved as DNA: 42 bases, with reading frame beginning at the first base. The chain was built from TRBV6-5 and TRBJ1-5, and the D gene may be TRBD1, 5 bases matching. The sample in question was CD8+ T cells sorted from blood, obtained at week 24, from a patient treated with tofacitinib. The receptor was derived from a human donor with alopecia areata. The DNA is TGTGCCAGCAGTTCCGGGGGGGTTGATCAGCCCCAGCATTTT. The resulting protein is CASSSGGVDQPQHF.